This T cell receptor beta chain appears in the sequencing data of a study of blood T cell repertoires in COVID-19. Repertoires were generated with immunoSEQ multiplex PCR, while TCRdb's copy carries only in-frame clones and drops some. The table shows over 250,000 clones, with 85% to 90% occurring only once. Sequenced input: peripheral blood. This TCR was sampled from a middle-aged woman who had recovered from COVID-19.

CDR3 bases: TGCGCCAGCAGCCAAGACCCCTACTCCTACGAGCAGTACTTC. This encodes CASSQDPYSYEQYF. The chain links TRBV4-1 to TRBJ2-7; no firm D call. Germline V lookup: CDR1 MGHRA, CDR2 YSYEKL. This CDR3 has 14 amino acids. The V gene lost 0 bases and the J gene lost 0 bases, with 6 bases spanning the gap.